The entry below describes one TCR beta chain. As yet, its antigen is unknown. From 5'RACE with constant-segment primers came TCR alpha and TCR beta cDNA libraries that carried sample barcodes and UMIs. Via MiXCR, TCRdb re-called the 5' RACE reads, giving one row per CDR3 protein. Of approximately 60,000 distinct CDR3 sequences in the sample, 9.3% were seen once. This entry comes from a study of T-cell memory formation after mild COVID-19. Across the whole study: There were largely donor-specific TCR clusters.

General study points: CD4+ contracting clones were found mainly in CM and EM, and CD8+ ones in EMRA. A balance of CD4 and CD8 characterized clones contracting day 15 to 85, whereas later expanders leaned CD4+.

The germline V and J ends were trimmed by 0 bases and 3 bases, with 4 bases remaining between them. CDR3 length: 13 amino acids. Germline values: CDR1 SGHRS, CDR2 YFSETQ. V and J are TRBV5-1 and TRBJ1-5; no firm D call. The receptor was isolated from a young man who had mild COVID-19 (a few samples of this study predate the infection). Cell type and time point are not known. The sequenced sample was PBMCs or a T cell subset sorted from them (not recorded which). CDR3 DNA: TGCGCCAGCAGCTTGGTACACAATCAGCCCCAGCATTTT. Its protein is CASSLVHNQPQHF.